The rows below give T cell receptor beta chains drawn from one sample of a study of T cells after yellow fever vaccination. TCRdb passed the 5' RACE reads through MiXCR, listing each CDR3 protein once. The table lists hundreds of thousands of distinct CDR3 sequences, approximately 12% of them singletons. Here the sequenced sample was CD4+ T cells sorted from PBMCs, taken 15 days after the yellow fever booster vaccination. The source of these receptors is a man between 18 and 29 years old who received the YFV17D yellow fever vaccine. The CDR3 runs from the conserved cysteine through the conserved F or W. Fields, in order: J gene, D gene, clone size, V gene, CDR3 DNA, CDR3 protein. D genes are given only for firm matches. Clone size is given for some rows only: seen once, a few or many times, or a class if the clone is expanded.

>TRBJ2-3|TRBD2|NA|TRBV27
TGTGCCAGCAGTTGGGGGGGTATCGGTACAGATACGCAGTATTTT
CASSWGGIGTDTQYF
>TRBJ2-1|NA|NA|TRBV6-5
TGTGCCAGCAGTTACTCGAATAAGAACAATGAGCAGTTCTTC
CASSYSNKNNEQFF
>TRBJ1-5|NA|few|TRBV6-2/TRBV6-3
TGTGCCAGCAGTTCCCGACAACCGAATCAGCCCCAGCATTTT
CASSSRQPNQPQHF
>TRBJ1-2|NA|few|TRBV7-6
TGTGCCAGCAGCCCCTCCCAAGGCAGTAACTATGGCTACACCTTC
CASSPSQGSNYGYTF
>TRBJ2-1|TRBD2|few|TRBV12-3/TRBV12-4
TGTGCCAGCAGTGAGTGGGGGGGACCTGCCTACAATGAGCAGTTCTTC
CASSEWGGPAYNEQFF
>TRBJ2-5|TRBD2|NA|TRBV9
TGTGCCAGCAACCCTGGACTAGCGGGGAACCAAGAGACCCAGTACTTC
CASNPGLAGNQETQYF
>TRBJ1-1|NA|few|TRBV20-1
TGCAGTGCCGGTTCGGTCGGAACTGAAGCTTTCTTT
CSAGSVGTEAFF
>TRBJ2-1|TRBD2|NA|TRBV7-2
TGTGCCAGCAGCCGAGGGGGAGCGGGGGGTGACAATGAGCAGTTCTTC
CASSRGGAGGDNEQFF
>TRBJ2-4|NA|NA|TRBV15
TGTGCCACCAGCACCGTATCGGGGTTGAAAAACATTCAGTACTTC
CATSTVSGLKNIQYF
>TRBJ2-3|NA|NA|TRBV5-1
TGCGCCAGCAGCCCCCCCTTAGCGGAGAGCACAGATACGCAGTATTTT
CASSPPLAESTDTQYF
>TRBJ2-5|TRBD2|NA|TRBV20-1
TGCAGTGTTGACGGGGGGGTTACCCAGGGAGAGACCCAGTACTTC
CSVDGGVTQGETQYF
>TRBJ1-1|NA|few|TRBV6-2/TRBV6-3
TGTGCCAGCAAAGATGACAGCTACACTGAAGCTTTCTTT
CASKDDSYTEAFF
>TRBJ2-1|NA|NA|TRBV20-1
TGCAGTGCTAGTTCCACCCGCCGTGGCGATGAGCAGTTCTTC
CSASSTRRGDEQFF
>TRBJ1-1|NA|few|TRBV5-6
TGTGCCAGCAGCGCCCTGGGGCGGGAGACTGAAGCTTTCTTT
CASSALGRETEAFF
>TRBJ1-6|NA|NA|TRBV25-1
TGTGCCAGCCGCATTACAGGAATTAATTCACCCCTCCACTTT
CASRITGINSPLHF
>TRBJ2-2|NA|NA|TRBV4-3
TGCGCCAGCAGCCAAGACCCATTCAGGGGGGAGCTGTTTTTT
CASSQDPFRGELFF
>TRBJ2-3|NA|few|TRBV5-1
TGCGCCAGCAGCTTCTCCCAGCGCACCACAGATACGCAGTATTTT
CASSFSQRTTDTQYF
>TRBJ2-5|TRBD1|NA|TRBV5-1
TGCGCCAGCAGCTCGGGACAGACGAGAGAGACCCAGTACTTC
CASSSGQTRETQYF
>TRBJ2-6|NA|NA|TRBV10-3
TGTGCCAGCCTGTCCATTTCCTCCCGAGGAGAAGCTGGGGCCAACGTCCTGACTTTC
CASLSISSRGEAGANVLTF
>TRBJ1-2|NA|NA|TRBV5-6
TGTGCCAGCAGCTTTCGTTTGACAGACTATGGCTACACCTTC
CASSFRLTDYGYTF
>TRBJ2-4|NA|few|TRBV3-1
TGTGCCAGCAGCCAAGCACGGTTATCGGACATTCAGTACTTC
CASSQARLSDIQYF
>TRBJ1-5|NA|many|TRBV7-6
TGTGCCAGCAGCTCGGAAAAGGGGACGACCCAGCATTTT
CASSSEKGTTQHF
>TRBJ2-2|TRBD1|few|TRBV27
TGTGCCAGCAGTTTCTGGACAGGGGGCGAGATCGGGGAGCTGTTTTTT
CASSFWTGGEIGELFF
>TRBJ1-1|TRBD1|few|TRBV7-9
TGTGCCAGCAGCTGGGGGGACAGGGATGTGACTGAAGCTTTCTTT
CASSWGDRDVTEAFF
>TRBJ2-2|TRBD1|many|TRBV7-6
TGTGCCAGCAGCTCGGGACAGGGGGGCACCGGGGAGCTGTTTTTT
CASSSGQGGTGELFF
>TRBJ1-6|NA|many|TRBV6-2/TRBV6-3
TGTGCCAGCAGTTACGCGGGTATCATGACCCTCCACTTT
CASSYAGIMTLHF
>TRBJ2-7|TRBD1|many|TRBV23-1
TGCGCCAGCAGTCCTCCGCCGAGACAGGGGAATCACGAGCAGTACTTC
CASSPPPRQGNHEQYF
>TRBJ2-2|TRBD1|NA|TRBV14
TGTGCCAGCAGCCGCCCGGGACAGAGTATCGGGGAGCTGTTTTTT
CASSRPGQSIGELFF
>TRBJ1-6|TRBD1|few|TRBV10-3
TGTGCCATCGGCCGACAGGGGGCTAATTCACCCCTCCACTTT
CAIGRQGANSPLHF
>TRBJ1-6|TRBD1|NA|TRBV6-2/TRBV6-3
TGTGCCAGCAGGGGACAGTCATCACCCCTCCACTTT
CASRGQSSPLHF
>TRBJ1-1|NA|few|TRBV9
TGTGCCAGCAGCGTAGACCCGGGGCTCCGGAACACTGAAGCTTTCTTT
CASSVDPGLRNTEAFF
>TRBJ2-1|TRBD2|NA|TRBV20-1
TGCAGTGCTGCCCGACTAGCGGGGGGTCCCAATGAGCAGTTCTTC
CSAARLAGGPNEQFF
>TRBJ2-5|TRBD2|many|TRBV29-1
TGCAGCGTTGATCGCGGGGGGACGGAGACCCAGTACTTC
CSVDRGGTETQYF